This T cell receptor (beta chain) was captured by sequencing in a study of T cells after yellow fever vaccination (dated by TCRdb to between 2017 and 2020). About the full investigation: Libraries from fractions with low cell numbers were prepared with the SMART-Seq v4 Ultra Low Input RNA kit. Bulk TCR alpha and beta repertoires were sequenced longitudinally to track T-cell clones before and after primary and booster YFV17D yellow fever vaccination. Two healthy male donors, one aged 18 to 30 and one aged 30 to 39 years, were included in the cohort. Blood was drawn at multiple timepoints before and after primary and secondary immunization, with bulk PBMC replicates and cell subsets isolated.

Reading from cysteine to phenylalanine, the CDR3 counts 15 amino acids. The CDR3 DNA has 45 bases and is translated from base 1. Deletion took 4 bases off V and 5 bases off J, with a span of 18 bases between the germline ends. Looking up the germline V gene (reference sequence) yields CDR1 LNHNV and CDR2 YYDKDF. This specimen's treatment or condition label, interpreted: live attenuated yellow fever vaccine strain. At each blood-draw timepoint, two biological replicates of bulk PBMCs were collected. A standard Ficoll-Paque protocol was used to isolate PBMCs from peripheral blood. TriZol was used to extract RNA from bulk PBMCs, CD4 and CD8 fractions, and dextramer-positive and dextramer-negative fractions. TCR cDNA was synthesized by 5'RACE template switching, through which a universal primer site and unique molecular identifiers were introduced. Priming of cDNA synthesis was performed from both the TCR alpha and TCR beta constant segments. Library amplification involved two PCR steps, and the second step added sample barcodes and sequencing adapters. Sequencing of libraries was performed on Illumina HiSeq 2500 (2x100 bp) or NovaSeq (2x150 bp). In the authors' own workflow: Reads were demultiplexed and collapsed into UMI consensus sequences with MIGEC, and V(D)J alignment was performed with MiXCR. Using edgeR on replicate PBMC samples, clonotypes were called vaccine-responding if FDR was below 0.01 and the log2 fold change was above 5 up to day 15. Bulk clonotypes were assigned CD4 or CD8 identity according to which sequenced CD4 or CD8 repertoire held them at higher abundance. TCRdb trimmed the raw reads at Q25, called clones with MiXCR and kept productive beta chains. Merged by CDR3 protein, the rows form single entries marked with the most common genes and DNA. TCRdb, not the original authors, processed these V and J calls. The sample has 250,000 to 350,000 distinct CDR3 sequences on record, approximately 7% of them singletons. Together, the top ten hold 15% to 20% of the sample.

This clonotype was detected a few times. Its target antigen remains unknown. Base qualities are not recorded, but no much larger clone differs from it by a single base. The paper as a whole reports these results and caveats: The secondary T-cell response was weaker than the primary response but faster, peaking on day 5 instead of day 15. Computational filtering was required because FACS-sorted repertoires could contain abundant contaminating clonotypes from the bulk population. Most clones expanded after primary vaccination were re-detected after the booster (96% of CD4 and around nine tenths of CD8), suggesting broad memory maintenance. The study included only a couple of donors, which limits how far the findings can be generalized. A small share of clonotypes occurred in both CD4 and CD8 compartments, likely arising from convergent recombination.

This receptor chain uses TRBV15 and TRBJ2-7; the D element could tentatively be TRBD1 or TRBD2, as 6 bases agree for each. The sequencing used PBMCs, collected 35 to 50 days after the first yellow fever vaccination. The receptor's source is a man younger than 35 who received the YFV17D yellow fever vaccine. The CDR3 protein: CATSTRREPGDEQYF. The bases are TGTGCCACCAGCACGAGACGGGAGCCAGGGGACGAGCAGTACTTC.